This TCR beta chain derives from a study of blood T cell repertoires in COVID-19 (dated by TCRdb to about 2020). Describing the broader study: The collaborator samples originated in the United States, Italy and Spain and spanned the acute and convalescent phases of COVID-19. Where available, HLA class I and class II types were taken from metadata supplied by the sample provider and were not determined by assay-based typing. The samples were drawn from two sources: the first 160 participants of the ongoing ImmuneRACE study, and 950 to 1,500 subjects contributed by 6 global collaborators. The prospective study material was composed of cDNA or gDNA derived from T cells, B-cell-depleted T cells, or PBMCs. Subjects who had been exposed to COVID-19, were actively infected with it, or had recovered from it provided the deeply sampled blood TCRbeta repertoires that made up the dataset. A freely available public database, intended as a resource for researchers studying the immune response to SARS-CoV-2, is where the repertoires were released. Sample metadata almost always included a de-identified subject ID, COVID-19 status, age in years and sex.

The CDR3 measures 17 amino acids from cysteine to phenylalanine. Just the 51-base CDR3 DNA is kept, in frame starting at base 1. From the germline V gene, CDR1 is SGHAT and CDR2 is FQNNGV. Deletion took 0 bases off V and 4 bases off J, with a span of 18 bases between the germline ends. Collaborating institutions collected whole blood in K2EDTA tubes following their own protocols. Collaborator samples were shipped for TCRbeta analysis as frozen whole blood, isolated PBMCs, or DNA extracted from either sample type. On this clone itself: Its antigen is currently not known. Nothing much larger sits one base from this clone, and base qualities are not available.

TCRbeta CDR3 regions were amplified from genomic DNA by means of the immunoSEQ Assay, a bias-controlled multiplex PCR. Concerning the study's data processing: Nucleated cell counts per sample were estimated from amplification of reference gene primers within the assay. To quantify the absolute abundance of each unique TCRbeta CDR3 rearrangement, sequence reads were collapsed and filtered. For each sample, productive Simpson clonality was calculated as the square root of Simpson's diversity index across productive rearrangements. Held by TCRdb, this immuneACCESS table contains in-frame sequences only and omits some clones. Under half of the omission traces to an unresolved V gene where checked; the cause of the rest is unknown. D and trimming come from the DNA, and the V and J calls and clone size come from that table. Across this sample there are tens of thousands of clones, with 91% seen only once. The leading ten clones occupy less than 15% of the sample.

The study at large found these results: The quantity of clinical and demographic metadata differed by source and by participant and was supplied without curation.

The chain is encoded by TRBV11-2 joined to TRBJ2-5, and the D gene may be TRBD1, 5 bases matching. The sequencing input was peripheral blood. The sequence came from a human donor with active COVID-19. The donor label of this sample is uncertain. Here is the DNA: TGTGCCAGCAGCTTAGAAAGTTGGACACCTAGAGGAGAGACCCAGTACTTC. Its translation is CASSLESWTPRGETQYF. Beyond the CDR3, the reference TRBV11-2 and TRBJ2-5 genes provide the residues; the full variable domain reads: EAGVAQSPRYKIIEKRQSVAFWCNPISGHATLYWYQQILGQGPKLLIQFQNNGVVDDSQLPKDRFSAERLKGVDSTLKIQPAKLEDSAVYLCASSLESWTPRGETQYFGPGTRLLVL.